Below, 5 T cell receptor beta chains from the same sample are listed, as sequenced in a study of T cells after yellow fever vaccination. TCRdb ran MiXCR on the 5' RACE reads and lists one entry per CDR3 protein. The table has fewer than 400,000 distinct CDR3 sequences, roughly 6.2% seen once; the top ten hold approximately 15%. Sequences were derived from PBMCs, sampled 5 days after the yellow fever booster vaccination. These receptors were collected from a man aged 25 to 40 who received the YFV17D yellow fever vaccine.

This clonotype was picked up a small number of times. This sequence joins TRBV9 and TRBJ2-3; 7 bases agree with TRBD2. Germline CDR1 reads SGDLS; CDR2 reads YYNGEE. This CDR3 has 15 residues. V shed 0 bases and J 5 bases; nucleotides not matched to a gene: 6. The CDR3 nucleotides are TGTGCCAGCAGCGTAGCGGGAGGTGGCCTAGATACGCAGTATTTT. Protein sequence: CASSVAGGGLDTQYF.

The table lists this clonotype with many counts. The chain has TRBV28 and TRBJ2-7, with D uncertain. The ends were cut back, 4 bases at V and 6 bases at J, with 7 bases in the middle. Germline values: CDR1 MDHEN, CDR2 SYDVKM. This CDR3 region has 11 residues. The CDR3 reads CASSSRIEQYF. The DNA for the CDR3 is TGTGCCAGCAGTTCGAGGATCGAGCAGTACTTC.

This clonotype was seen many times. The rearrangement uses TRBV5-1 and TRBJ2-3; D could derive from TRBD1 or TRBD2 (6 bases each). The CDR3 consists of 17 residues. Germline V lookup: CDR1 SGHRS, CDR2 YFSETQ. V shed 0 bases and J shed 3 bases, with 17 bases lying between them. This chain's CDR3 is CASSLASGEARTDTQYF. DNA for the CDR3: TGCGCCAGCAGCTTGGCCTCAGGGGAGGCCAGGACAGATACGCAGTATTTT.

This clonotype was recorded at least ten times. This chain uses TRBV29-1 with TRBJ2-2, with D unresolved. Trimming cost V 7 bases and J 6 bases, with 12 bases left between them. CDR3 length: 12 residues. CDR1 and CDR2 (germline): SQVTM, ANQGSEA. In DNA, the CDR3 is TGCAGCGCCAACCGGGTGGCCGGGGAGCTGTTTTTT. It specifies CSANRVAGELFF.

This clonotype showed up many times. The chain couples TRBV29-1 to TRBJ2-2, with D unresolved. Germline lookup yields CDR1 SQVTM and CDR2 ANQGSEA. This CDR3 contains 11 residues. V lost 4 bases, J lost 5 bases, and 5 bases lay in between. The CDR3 sequence is CSVGDTGELFF. The CDR3 DNA is TGCAGCGTTGGAGATACCGGGGAGCTGTTTTTT.